The 22 T cell receptor beta chains given below trace back to one sample, sequenced in a study of shared clonotypes between healthy human individuals. The repertoire was sequenced with immunoSEQ multiplex PCR; TCRdb's copy has only in-frame clones and lacks some. The data contain 2 million to 3 million clones, 90% to 95% of them singletons. The material sequenced was naive CD4+ T cells from PBMCs. The subset was: CD45RA+ positively selected. Receptors were obtained from a young man in good health. Some clones in this sample may be carry-over from other donors' samples.

V and J are TRBV29-1 and TRBJ2-1, with 10 bases lining up with TRBD2. Germline CDR1 SQVTM, CDR2 ANQGSEA. V lost 3 bases and J lost 9; bases outside the gene matches: 5. CDR3 length equals 13 residues. The CDR3 nucleotides are TGCAGCGTTGAGGGACTAGCGAACAGTGAGCAGTTCTTC. It translates to CSVEGLANSEQFF.

This clone was counted only a few times. The rearrangement joins TRBV7-9 to TRBJ1-5; possibly TRBD1 for D (6 bases). Looked up from germline, CDR1 is SEHNR and CDR2 is FQNEAQ (reference sequence). The length of the CDR3 is 13 residues. Trimming removed 1 base at V and 9 bases at J, with 10 bases between. The DNA for the CDR3 is TGTGCCAGCAGCTTAGGTGGGGGCCCGCCCCAGCATTTT. Protein product: CASSLGGGPPQHF.

This clone was seen only a few times. The rearrangement links TRBV29-1 to TRBJ1-1; D unresolved. Trimming cost V 2 bases and J 0 bases, with 7 bases left between them. The CDR3 consists of 13 residues. Germline V gene data show CDR1 as SQVTM and CDR2 as ANQGSEA. The CDR3 DNA follows: TGCAGCGTTGAATCGGGCCTGAACACTGAAGCTTTCTTT. Translation: CSVESGLNTEAFF.

The chain has TRBV5-1 and TRBJ1-3; the match to TRBD1 covers 7 bases. The ends lost 4 bases at V and 6 bases at J; junction bases unmatched: 4. The CDR3 runs 13 residues. CDR1 and CDR2 from the germline V gene are SGHRS and YFSETQ. CDR3 region: CASSHGTENTIYF. Written as DNA, the CDR3 is TGCGCCAGCAGCCATGGGACAGAAAACACCATATATTTT.

V usage is TRBV11-1 and J usage is TRBJ2-5, with 9 positions matching TRBD1. This CDR3 comprises 15 residues. Germline assignment: CDR1 SGHAT and CDR2 FQDESV (reference sequence). V lost 5 bases to trimming and J lost 2 bases; unmatched junction nucleotides: 6. The CDR3: CASSLWGTGQETQYF. CDR3 coding DNA: TGTGCCAGCAGCCTCTGGGGGACAGGGCAAGAGACCCAGTACTTC.

This clone was seen a single time. This chain connects TRBV5-4 to TRBJ1-2, with D unresolved. The CDR3 contains 14 residues. Trimming stripped 2 bases from V and 7 bases from J, with 15 bases between. Germline CDR1 is SGHNT and CDR2 is YYREEE (reference sequence). CDR3 amino acids: CASSLWSGVSGYTF. The CDR3 nucleotides read TGTGCCAGCAGCTTATGGTCCGGGGTTAGTGGCTACACCTTC. Supplemented by reference TRBV5-4 and TRBJ1-2, the full variable domain reads ETGVTQSPTHLIKTRGQQVTLRCSSQSGHNTVSWYQQALGQGPQFIFQYYREEENGRGNFPPRFSGLQFPNYSSELNVNALELDDSALYLCASSLWSGVSGYTFGSGTRLTVV.

The chain combines TRBV7-2 with TRBJ2-2, with 8 bases fitting TRBD1. The CDR3 runs 13 residues. J gave up 6 bases and V 5 bases, and 2 bases lay outside the gene matches. From germline, CDR1 is SGHTA and CDR2 FQGNSA. Here the CDR3 DNA reads TGTGCCAGCAGCGTGACAGGGGCCGGGGAGCTGTTTTTT. This sequence encodes CASSVTGAGELFF.

The gene calls are TRBV30 and TRBJ2-1; D is ambiguous. The CDR3 is 14 residues long. CDR1 GTSNPN and CDR2 SVGIG come from the germline V gene (reference sequence). Deletions cut 0 bases from V and 3 bases from J, with 9 bases between. In DNA, the CDR3 is TGTGCCTGGAGTGTACAGTCCCTCTACAATGAGCAGTTCTTC. It specifies CAWSVQSLYNEQFF.

The V and J genes are TRBV7-2 and TRBJ1-2; a possible D gene is TRBD1 (6 bases). Germline V gene lookup returns CDR1 SGHTA and CDR2 FQGNSA. The CDR3 totals 15 residues. V lost 0 bases, J lost 7 bases, and 15 bases lay in between. The CDR3 DNA reads TGTGCCAGCAGCTTAGCGATACCGGGGGCGGGTGGCTACACCTTC. It translates to CASSLAIPGAGGYTF.

The chain links TRBV7-9 to TRBJ1-1; 11 nucleotides line up with TRBD1. CDR1 and CDR2 (germline): SEHNR, FQNEAQ (reference sequence). The CDR3 has 14 residues. V trimming: 2 bases; J trimming: 5 bases; junction bases outside the gene matches: 1. The CDR3 bases are TGTGCCAGCAGCTTAAGGGACAGGGGGACTGAAGCTTTCTTT. This sequence encodes CASSLRDRGTEAFF.

This clone came up once. The rearrangement joins TRBV25-1 to TRBJ2-1, with 10 bases that match TRBD2. From germline, CDR1 is MGHDK and CDR2 SYGVNS. The CDR3 is 16 amino acids. The J segment lost 9 bases and the V segment lost 3 bases, leaving 11 bases of the junction unmatched. The CDR3 DNA follows: TGTGCCAGCAGTGACTCCGGGACTAGCGCATTATTTGAGCAGTTCTTC. It specifies CASSDSGTSALFEQFF.

The J gene is TRBJ2-4, the V gene TRBV25-1; perhaps D is TRBD1 or TRBD2 (5 bases each). This CDR3 has 15 residues. V was pared by 3 bases and J by 1 base, with 10 bases between. The germline V gene has CDR1 MGHDK and CDR2 SYGVNS. CDR3 amino acids: CASSDGGTAKNIQYF. The CDR3 DNA is TGTGCCAGCAGTGATGGGGGAACGGCCAAAAACATTCAGTACTTC.

V usage is TRBV5-4 and J usage is TRBJ2-3; 8 positions agree with TRBD2. Germline V CDR1 and CDR2: SGHNT, YYREEE (reference sequence). CDR3 length: 16 residues. The trim removed 4 bases at V and 4 bases at J, leaving 11 bases unmatched. CDR3 sequence (DNA): TGTGCCAGCAGCCGCCCCACGGGACTAGGGGCAGATACGCAGTATTTT. Its translation: CASSRPTGLGADTQYF.

A few counts support this clone. The chain links TRBV5-1 to TRBJ2-7; unclear D gene. Trimming stripped 2 bases from V and 2 bases from J, with 8 bases between. CDR1 and CDR2 (germline): SGHRS, YFSETQ. The CDR3 has 13 amino acids. Written as DNA, the CDR3 is TGCGCCAGCAGCTTTAATAGAGCCTACGAGCAGTACTTC. This gives the protein CASSFNRAYEQYF.

The chain recombines TRBV11-2 with TRBJ2-2, with D possibly being TRBD1 (6 bases). The CDR3 loop spans 15 amino acids. The germline CDR1 and CDR2 sequences are SGHAT and FQNNGV. The ends were cut back, 5 bases at V and 0 bases at J, with 10 bases in the middle. CDR3 protein: CASSPDRSNTGELFF. The DNA of the CDR3 is TGTGCCAGCAGCCCAGACAGGTCGAACACCGGGGAGCTGTTTTTT.

The gene calls are TRBV5-1 and TRBJ2-7; unclear D gene. Germline V CDR1 and CDR2: SGHRS, YFSETQ. Trimming shortened V by 0 bases and J by 3 bases, and 13 bases separated the two germline ends. The CDR3 extends over 15 amino acids. CDR3 coding DNA: TGCGCCAGCAGCTTGGCTTCGGTGCAGGTCTACGAGCAGTACTTC. This sequence encodes CASSLASVQVYEQYF. Full variable domain (missing parts from reference TRBV5-1 and TRBJ2-7): KAGVTQTPRYLIKTRGQQVTLSCSPISGHRSVSWYQQTPGQGLQFLFEYFSETQRNKGNFPGRFSGRQFSNSRSEMNVSTLELGDSALYLCASSLASVQVYEQYFGPGTRLTVT.

The chain uses TRBV6-1 and TRBJ2-1; possible D gene TRBD1, 6 bases. V was trimmed by 8 bases and J by 8 bases, leaving 13 bases between them. Germline V lookup: CDR1 MNHNS, CDR2 SASEGT. This CDR3 spans 12 amino acids. CDR3: CASSGVLDEQFF. In DNA form, the CDR3 reads TGTGCCAGCTCAGGGGTACTCGATGAGCAGTTCTTC.

The CDR3 nucleotides read TGCAGCGTTGAAAAAGCGGGAGGAAGCACAGATACGCAGTATTTT. Translation gives CSVEKAGGSTDTQYF. This sequence joins TRBV29-1 and TRBJ2-3, with 9 nucleotides matching TRBD2. CDR3 length: 15 residues. Germline V gene lookup returns CDR1 SQVTM and CDR2 ANQGSEA. The junction had 3 bases not matched to a gene; V was cut back by 2 bases and J by 0 bases.

V usage is TRBV5-4 and J usage is TRBJ2-5; no clear D. The CDR3 length is 13 residues. V was pared by 2 bases and J by 5 bases, with 10 bases between. Per germline, CDR1 SGHNT and CDR2 YYREEE (reference sequence). This CDR3 reads CASSLRFGETQYF. The CDR3 nucleotides read TGTGCCAGCAGCTTACGTTTCGGTGAGACCCAGTACTTC.

The chain couples TRBV6-1 to TRBJ2-7; D is unclear. The CDR3 consists of 16 residues. The ends were cut back, 3 bases at V and 5 bases at J, with 20 bases in the middle. CDR1 is MNHNS, CDR2 SASEGT, per germline. CDR3 sequence: CASSESRTGRRNEQYF. DNA for the CDR3: TGTGCCAGCAGTGAGAGCCGTACTGGGCGAAGGAACGAGCAGTACTTC.

This chain connects TRBV2 to TRBJ1-5; no clear D gene. In germline, CDR1 is SNHLY, CDR2 FYNNEI. The CDR3 is made up of 12 amino acids. V was pared by 4 bases and J by 4 bases, with 5 bases between. CDR3 residues: CASSVPNQPQHF. CDR3 in DNA: TGTGCCAGCAGTGTGCCTAATCAGCCCCAGCATTTT.

CDR3 loop: CASSTYYEQYF. CDR3 nucleotides: TGTGCCAGCAGCACTTACTACGAGCAGTACTTC. The chain joins TRBV11-2 to TRBJ2-7; D not certain. Trimming removed 5 bases at V and 3 bases at J, with 5 bases between. Germline V gene data show CDR1 as SGHAT and CDR2 as FQNNGV. This CDR3 is built from 11 residues. Full variable domain (rest looked up from reference TRBV11-2 and TRBJ2-7): EAGVAQSPRYKIIEKRQSVAFWCNPISGHATLYWYQQILGQGPKLLIQFQNNGVVDDSQLPKDRFSAERLKGVDSTLKIQPAKLEDSAVYLCASSTYYEQYFGPGTRLTVT.